This T cell receptor (beta chain) was identified during a study of blood T cell repertoires in COVID-19. Whole-study context: The analysed material was cDNA or gDNA that came from T cells, B-cell-depleted T cells, or PBMCs.

This table comes from immunoSEQ multiplex PCR, and its TCRdb copy is limited to in-frame clones, with some not included. The profile covers some 320,000 clones, with more than 90% appearing a single time and around 2.5% taken by the ten largest. The CDR3 length is 12 residues. Germline V gene data show CDR1 as KGHDR and CDR2 as SFDVKD. Trimming took off 4 bases at V and 9 bases at J, with 9 bases between the two ends. All recovered Cohort 3 donors got two negative PCRs, got clearance, or saw symptom resolution. Sequenced: PBMCs or T cells enriched from blood (not recorded which). V gene TRBV24-1 combines with J gene TRBJ1-5; D is ambiguous. This TCR was sampled from a man aged 55 to 69 who had recovered from COVID-19. The CDR3 DNA reads as TGTGCCACCAGTGACTCCCGGGGGCCCCAGCATTTT. This sequence encodes CATSDSRGPQHF.